This TCR beta chain is drawn from a study of molecular identifiers for immune sequencing clone quantification. Each CDR3 protein gets one entry after TCRdb re-called the PCR reads with MiXCR. The sample has around 460,000 distinct CDR3 sequences, about a fifth seen once; the top ten hold 0.65% to 0.95%. Study-wide results and limits: Identical TCR molecules can share a barcode, and this sharing could underestimate highly expanded clone sizes.

This clonotype was seen repeatedly, ten times or more. Its antigen is undetermined. Trimming stripped 4 bases from V and 6 bases from J, with 16 bases between. Per germline, CDR1 SQVTM and CDR2 ANQGSEA. This CDR3 has 14 amino acids. The chain links TRBV29-1 to TRBJ2-1; TRBD1 or TRBD2 may be the D gene (6 bases each). The sample comprised naive CD8+ T cells from blood, with Jurkat cell RNA spiked in. Documented subset: FACS-sorted CD8+CD4-CCR7+CD45RA+ naive T cells. This receptor was obtained from a human donor in good health. Some libraries in this study had Jurkat cell RNA spiked in. CDR3 DNA: TGCAGCGTTGTCGGGGGCGGAGGGGTCAATGAGCAGTTCTTC. Amino acids: CSVVGGGGVNEQFF.